This TCR beta chain was captured by sequencing in a study of CD8 T cell repertoires and HIV-1 epitope variants. Study context: T cells were stimulated with Twenty-five Gag and Nef peptides separately. Controls included no peptide, Ebola AY9 epitope, and a CMV, EBV, flu pool. Study-level findings and limits: The TAALDMSHF plasma variant had no responses, unlike KF9 (about five clonotypes) and HW9 (one).

In germline, CDR1 is MNHEY, CDR2 SMNVEV (reference sequence). Trimming removed 5 bases at V and 0 bases at J, with 20 bases between. The CDR3 is 17 residues long. Survey-depth immunoSEQ sequencing covered TCR beta CDR3 regions. Sequencing was performed with immunoSEQ multiplex PCR; in TCRdb, only in-frame clones are kept and a portion is missing. The profile covers thousands of clones, with 60% to 65% appearing a single time and roughly 44% taken by the ten largest. To note about this clone: The target antigen is unknown.

The specimen sequenced was cultured CD8+ T cells derived from PBMCs. The origin of this receptor is a male donor with HIV. The gene calls are TRBV27 and TRBJ2-7, with D hard to call. The CDR3 DNA is TGTGCCAGCAGTCACCTAGACGGGTCTGAGAGCTCCTACGAGCAGTACTTC. This gives the protein CASSHLDGSESSYEQYF.